The rows below give T cell receptor beta chains drawn from one sample of a study of cytomegalovirus exposure and HLA in healthy donors. Clones were read by immunoSEQ multiplex PCR, and TCRdb kept only the in-frame ones, dropping some. The clone table shows under 200,000 clones, with the ten largest holding almost 6.5%. The sequenced sample consisted of PBMCs. These receptors all stem from a young man in good health and CMV-seronegative. Both conserved end residues are part of each CDR3. The D gene is left open where the match is weak.

TRBV2	TRBJ1-4	TRBD1	CASNGGGSLVTNEKLFF	TGTGCCAGCAATGGAGGGGGCAGCTTGGTAACTAATGAAAAACTGTTTTTT
TRBV19	TRBJ1-2	TRBD1	CASKGAESNYGYTF	TGTGCCAGTAAGGGGGCAGAGAGTAACTATGGCTACACCTTC
TRBV18	TRBJ2-2	TRBD2	CASSPPIAGNTGELFF	TGTGCCAGCTCGCCTCCGATAGCGGGAAACACCGGGGAGCTGTTTTTT
TRBV9	TRBJ2-4	NA	CASSVGDGGNIQYF	TGTGCCAGCAGCGTAGGTGACGGGGGAAACATTCAGTACTTC
TRBV30	TRBJ2-1	NA	CAWSEYRLSYNEQFF	TGTGCCTGGAGTGAATATCGGTTGTCCTACAATGAGCAGTTCTTC
TRBV5-1	TRBJ2-3	NA	CASSLEPQGGTDTQYF	TGCGCCAGCAGCTTGGAGCCGCAGGGTGGAACAGATACGCAGTATTTT
TRBV28	TRBJ2-1	NA	CAIHRDNNYNEQFF	TGTGCCATCCACCGGGACAATAACTACAATGAGCAGTTCTTC
TRBV5-1	TRBJ1-1	NA	CASRGEADTEAFF	TGCGCCAGCAGAGGGGAGGCGGACACTGAAGCTTTCTTT
TRBV7-6	TRBJ2-1	TRBD1	CASSLWGQASNEQFF	TGTGCCAGCAGCTTATGGGGACAGGCTTCCAATGAGCAGTTCTTC
TRBV19	TRBJ2-4	NA	CASTIGGTGKNIQYF	TGTGCCAGTACTATTGGGGGGACGGGGAAAAACATTCAGTACTTC
TRBV30	TRBJ2-7	NA	CAWIGALNYEQYF	TGTGCCTGGATAGGAGCGCTTAACTACGAGCAGTACTTC